What follows are 2 T cell receptor beta chains derived from one specimen sequenced in a study of T-cell memory formation after mild COVID-19. One entry per CDR3 protein results from TCRdb running MiXCR on the 5' RACE reads. This sample has under 550,000 distinct CDR3 sequences, with around 17% found just once. What was sequenced was PBMCs or a T cell subset sorted from them (not recorded which). The receptors come from a man between 18 and 35 years old who had mild COVID-19 (a few samples of this study predate the infection). Cell type and time point are not known.

The chain is built from TRBV2 and TRBJ1-6; D is unclear. V was pared by 8 bases and J by 6 bases, with 5 bases between. Germline CDR1 and CDR2: SNHLY and FYNNEI. The CDR3 loop spans 11 amino acids. The CDR3 bases are TGTGCCAGCGGTGCTAATTCACCCCTCCACTTT. It codes for CASGANSPLHF.

The chain employs TRBV20-1 and TRBJ1-2; D is uncertain. CDR1 DFQATT and CDR2 SNEGSKA come from the germline V gene (reference sequence). Trimming removed 1 base from V and 5 bases from J, with 17 bases in between. The CDR3 runs to 15 residues. The CDR3 region is CSARVLSPLSYGYTF. CDR3 nucleotides: TGCAGTGCTAGAGTCCTAAGCCCTTTATCTTATGGCTACACCTTC.